This T cell receptor beta chain stems from a study of blood T cells in healthy people across ages. A sample-barcoded 5' primer and a J-beta primer mix were used in a second PCR of roughly 7 to 11 cycles. A template-switch adaptor with 12 random nucleotides tagged each cDNA molecule. TCRdb passed the 5' RACE reads through MiXCR, listing each CDR3 protein once. The sample lists 650,000 to 800,000 distinct CDR3 sequences, roughly 44% occurring once. This CDR3 spans 17 amino acids. CDR1 and CDR2 from the germline V gene are MNHNY and SVGAGI (reference sequence). V is TRBV6-6 and J is TRBJ2-5; possible D gene TRBD1, 6 bases. The DNA matches TRBJ2-7 better at its end, which makes the J call doubtful. Sequencing was done on a sample of blood. The clonotype originates from a man aged 60 to 75 in good health. CDR3 sequence: CASSYPWSSGQRGEQYF. CDR3 bases: TGTGCCAGCAGTTACCCCTGGTCCTCCGGACAGAGAGGCGAGCAGTACTTC.